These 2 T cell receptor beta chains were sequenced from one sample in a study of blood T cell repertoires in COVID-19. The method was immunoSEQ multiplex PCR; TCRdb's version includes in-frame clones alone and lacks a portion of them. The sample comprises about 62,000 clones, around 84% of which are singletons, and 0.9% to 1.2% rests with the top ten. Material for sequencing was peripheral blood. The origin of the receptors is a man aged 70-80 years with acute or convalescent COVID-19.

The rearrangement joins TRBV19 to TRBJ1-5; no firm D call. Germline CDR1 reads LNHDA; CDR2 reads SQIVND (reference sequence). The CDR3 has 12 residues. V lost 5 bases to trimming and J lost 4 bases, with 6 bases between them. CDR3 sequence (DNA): TGTGCCAGTAGTGGCCTTAATCAGCCCCAGCATTTT. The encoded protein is CASSGLNQPQHF. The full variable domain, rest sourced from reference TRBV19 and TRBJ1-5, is DGGITQSPKYLFRKEGQNVTLSCEQNLNHDAMYWYRQDPGQGLRLIYYSQIVNDFQKGDIAEGYSVSREKKESFPLTVTSAQKNPTAFYLCASSGLNQPQHFGDGTRLSIL.

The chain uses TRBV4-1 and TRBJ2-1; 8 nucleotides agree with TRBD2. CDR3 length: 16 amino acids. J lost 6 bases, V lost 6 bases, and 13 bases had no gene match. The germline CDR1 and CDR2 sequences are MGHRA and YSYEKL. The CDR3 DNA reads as TGCGCCAGCAGACACGATATCAGTAGCGGGGTCAATGAGCAGTTCTTC. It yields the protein CASRHDISSGVNEQFF.